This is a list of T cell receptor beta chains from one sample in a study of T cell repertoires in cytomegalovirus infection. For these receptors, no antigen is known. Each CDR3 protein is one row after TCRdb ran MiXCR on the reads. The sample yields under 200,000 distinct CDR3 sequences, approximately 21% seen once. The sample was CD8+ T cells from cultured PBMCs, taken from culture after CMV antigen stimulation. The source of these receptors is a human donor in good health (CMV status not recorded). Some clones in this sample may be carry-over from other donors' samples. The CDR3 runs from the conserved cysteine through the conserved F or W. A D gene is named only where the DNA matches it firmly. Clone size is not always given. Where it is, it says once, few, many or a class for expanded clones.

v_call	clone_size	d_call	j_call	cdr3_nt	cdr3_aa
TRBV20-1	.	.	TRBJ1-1	TGCAGTGCTAGAACTATAACAGTGGACGTCACTGAAGCTTTCTTT	CSARTITVDVTEAFF
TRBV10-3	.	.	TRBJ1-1	TGTGCCACCGGCGATACTGAAGCTTTCTTT	CATGDTEAFF
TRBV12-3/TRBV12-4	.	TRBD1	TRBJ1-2	TGTGCCAGCAGTGATGCGCGGGACAGGGGGAACTATGGCTACACCTTC	CASSDARDRGNYGYTF
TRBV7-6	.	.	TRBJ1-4	TGTGCCAGCAGCTTACTAGATACGGCAACTAATGAAAAACTGTTTTTT	CASSLLDTATNEKLFF
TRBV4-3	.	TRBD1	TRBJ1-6	TGCGCCAGCAGCCAACACCCCACGGGACAGGTCCTCTCACCCCTCCACTTT	CASSQHPTGQVLSPLHF
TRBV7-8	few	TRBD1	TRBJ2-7	TGTGCCAGCAGCTTAGCTTTACAGGGGGCAAACCTAGGCTACGAGCAGTACTTC	CASSLALQGANLGYEQYF
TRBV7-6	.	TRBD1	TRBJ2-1	TGTGCCAGCAGCCCTGGGACAGGGGGCTGGAATGAGCAGTTCTTC	CASSPGTGGWNEQFF
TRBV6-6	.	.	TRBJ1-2	TGTGCCAGCAGTTACTTCCCGGACAGCTATGGCTACACCTTC	CASSYFPDSYGYTF
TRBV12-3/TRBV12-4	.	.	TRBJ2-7	TGTGCCGTCAGTTTACGTGTGAGTGACGAGCAGTACTTC	CAVSLRVSDEQYF
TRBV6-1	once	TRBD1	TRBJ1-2	TGTGCCAGCAGCCACCCTCCGGGACAGGGGGCCTCATATGGCTACACCTTC	CASSHPPGQGASYGYTF
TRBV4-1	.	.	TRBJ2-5	TGCGCCAGCAGCCAAGACCCACGGGTAGCAGAGACCCAGTACTTC	CASSQDPRVAETQYF
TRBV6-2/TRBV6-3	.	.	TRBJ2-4	TGTGCCAGCAGTTACACCAGCCTAGCCAAAAACATTCAGTACTTC	CASSYTSLAKNIQYF
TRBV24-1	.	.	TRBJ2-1	TGTGCCACCAGCCGCCGGGACGGCCACAATGAGCAGTTCTTC	CATSRRDGHNEQFF
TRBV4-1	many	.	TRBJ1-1	TGTGCCAGCAGCCAGGGGATGAACACTGAAGCTTTCTTT	CASSQGMNTEAFF
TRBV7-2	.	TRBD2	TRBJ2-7	TGTGCCAGCAGCTGGGATAGCGGGGGCAACGAGCAGTACTTC	CASSWDSGGNEQYF
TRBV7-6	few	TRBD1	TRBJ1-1	TGTGCCAGCAGCGCGAAAACAGGGGGCCGTGAAGCTTTCTTT	CASSAKTGGREAFF
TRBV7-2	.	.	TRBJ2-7	TGTGCCAGCAGCCCCGAACCGGGGTACGAGCAGTACTTC	CASSPEPGYEQYF
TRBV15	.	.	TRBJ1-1	TGTGCCACCAGCAGAGATCGAGGGGGGGCCAATGAAGCTTTCTTT	CATSRDRGGANEAFF
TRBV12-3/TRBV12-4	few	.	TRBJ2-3	TGTGCCAGCAGTCCCGAAACTAGAGATACGCAGTATTTT	CASSPETRDTQYF
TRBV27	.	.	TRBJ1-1	TGTGCCAGCAGCCCTGAAATCCCAGGGGAGGCTTTCTTT	CASSPEIPGEAFF
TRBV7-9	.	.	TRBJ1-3	TGTGCCAGCAGCCCCAGCCTTTCCTCTGGAAACACCATATATTTT	CASSPSLSSGNTIYF
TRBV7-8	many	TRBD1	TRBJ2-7	TGTGCCAGCAGCTCACTGACAGGGGGTAACGAGCAGTACTTC	CASSSLTGGNEQYF
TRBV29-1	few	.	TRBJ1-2	TGCAGCGTTGAAACCTCCACCCAGATCTATGGCTACACCTTC	CSVETSTQIYGYTF
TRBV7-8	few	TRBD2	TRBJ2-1	TGTGCCAGCAGCCTCAGAGTCCCGGGACTAGCGGGGGTCGAGTATGAGCAGTTCTTC	CASSLRVPGLAGVEYEQFF
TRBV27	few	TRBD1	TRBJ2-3	TGTGCCAGCAGTCCCTTAAGCGACAGGGGCGAAGGGACAGATACGCAGTATTTT	CASSPLSDRGEGTDTQYF
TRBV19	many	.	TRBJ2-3	TGTGCCAGTGGGGAGGTAACGCAGTATTTT	CASGEVTQYF
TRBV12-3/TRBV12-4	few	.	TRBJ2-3	TGTGCCAGCAGTTTAGTTGGGCCCACCACAGATACGCAGTATTTT	CASSLVGPTTDTQYF
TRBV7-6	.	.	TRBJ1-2	TGTGCCAGCAGCCCAGGGCTTGGCAGGCTAAAAGCTAACTATGGCTACACCTTC	CASSPGLGRLKANYGYTF
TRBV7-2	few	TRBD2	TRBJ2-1	TGTGCCAGCAGCTTACAAGCGGGGGGGCCCCTAAATGAGCAGTTCTTC	CASSLQAGGPLNEQFF
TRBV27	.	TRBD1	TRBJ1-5	TGTGCCAGCAGTTTCCCCGACAGGGGAGGGACCGGCGGACGCAATCAGCCCCAGCATTTT	CASSFPDRGGTGGRNQPQHF
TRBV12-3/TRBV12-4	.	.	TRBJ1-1	TGTGCCAGCAGTACAGGTGCTGAAGCTTTCTTT	CASSTGAEAFF
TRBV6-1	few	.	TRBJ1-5	TGTGCCAGCAGTGCACGACCGGGGACTGGGCAGCCCCAGCATTTT	CASSARPGTGQPQHF
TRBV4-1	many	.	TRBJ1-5	TGCGCCAGCAGCCAAGTGGGTGTCGGCAATCAGCCCCAGCATTTT	CASSQVGVGNQPQHF
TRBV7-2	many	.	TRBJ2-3	TGTGCCAGCAGCCGGGGCCGGCGGGATACGCAGTATTTT	CASSRGRRDTQYF
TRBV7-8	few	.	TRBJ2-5	TGTGCCAGCGACAGGCAAGAGACCCAGTACTTC	CASDRQETQYF
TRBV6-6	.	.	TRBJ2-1	TGTGCCAGCAGCCAAATCGGGAAAGCGGATGAGCAGTTCTTC	CASSQIGKADEQFF
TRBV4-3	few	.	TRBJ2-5	TGCGCCAGCAGCCAAGATAGGGGCAGCGAGACCCAGTACTTC	CASSQDRGSETQYF
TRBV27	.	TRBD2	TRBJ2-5	TGTGCCCGCCTCAAAAGCGGGGGGGCCGGCGAGACCCAGTACTTC	CARLKSGGAGETQYF